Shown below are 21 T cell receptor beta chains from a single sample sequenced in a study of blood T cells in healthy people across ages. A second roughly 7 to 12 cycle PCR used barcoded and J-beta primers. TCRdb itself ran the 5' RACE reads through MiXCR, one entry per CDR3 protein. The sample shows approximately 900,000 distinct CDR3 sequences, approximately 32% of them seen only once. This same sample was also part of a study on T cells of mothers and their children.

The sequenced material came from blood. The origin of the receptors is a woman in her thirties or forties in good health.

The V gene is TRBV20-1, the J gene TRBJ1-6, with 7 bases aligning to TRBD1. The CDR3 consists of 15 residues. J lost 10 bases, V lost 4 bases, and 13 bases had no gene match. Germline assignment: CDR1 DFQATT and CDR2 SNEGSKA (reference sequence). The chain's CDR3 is CSATDRARGGSPLHF. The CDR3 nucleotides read TGCAGTGCTACCGACAGGGCCCGTGGGGGGTCACCCCTCCACTTT.

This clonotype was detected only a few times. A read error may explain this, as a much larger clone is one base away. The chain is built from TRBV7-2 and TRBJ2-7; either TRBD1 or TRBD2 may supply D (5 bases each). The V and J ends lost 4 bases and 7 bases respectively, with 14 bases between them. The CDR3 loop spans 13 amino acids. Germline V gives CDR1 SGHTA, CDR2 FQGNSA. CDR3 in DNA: TGTGCCAGCAGCTCGGGACCAAACAATGAGCAGTACTTC. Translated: CASSSGPNNEQYF. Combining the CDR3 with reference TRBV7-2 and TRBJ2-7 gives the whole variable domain GAGVSQSPSNKVTEKGKDVELRCDPISGHTALYWYRQSLGQGLEFLIYFQGNSAPDKSGLPSDRFSAERTGGSVSTLTIQRTQQEDSAVYLCASSSGPNNEQYFGPGTRLTVT.

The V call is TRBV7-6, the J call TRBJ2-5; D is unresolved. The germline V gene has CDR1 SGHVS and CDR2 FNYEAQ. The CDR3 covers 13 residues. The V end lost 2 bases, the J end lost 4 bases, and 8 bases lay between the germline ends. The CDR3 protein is CASSLNRRETQYF. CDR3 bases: TGTGCCAGCAGCTTAAACAGACGAGAGACCCAGTACTTC.

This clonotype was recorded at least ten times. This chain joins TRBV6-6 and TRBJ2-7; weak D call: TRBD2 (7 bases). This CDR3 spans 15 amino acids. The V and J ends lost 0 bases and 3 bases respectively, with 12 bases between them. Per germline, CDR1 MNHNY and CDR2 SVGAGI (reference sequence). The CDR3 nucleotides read TGTGCCAGCAGTTACTCTGGGGGGGCTAACTACGAGCAGTACTTC. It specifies CASSYSGGANYEQYF.

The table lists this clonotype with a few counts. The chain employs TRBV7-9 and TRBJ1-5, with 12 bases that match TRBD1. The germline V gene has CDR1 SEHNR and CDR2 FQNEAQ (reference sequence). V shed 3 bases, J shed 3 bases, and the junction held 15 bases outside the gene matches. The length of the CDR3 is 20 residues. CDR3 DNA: TGTGCCAGCAGCTTGCCGGTCCCTGCCCGGGACAGGGGGCTCAATCAGCCCCAGCATTTT. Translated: CASSLPVPARDRGLNQPQHF.

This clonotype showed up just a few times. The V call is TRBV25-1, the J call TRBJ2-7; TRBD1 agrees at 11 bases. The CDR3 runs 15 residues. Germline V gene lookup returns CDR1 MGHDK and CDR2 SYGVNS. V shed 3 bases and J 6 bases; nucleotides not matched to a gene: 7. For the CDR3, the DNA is TGTGCCAGCAGTGATCCAGGGGACAGGGGGGTCGAGCAGTACTTC. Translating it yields CASSDPGDRGVEQYF.

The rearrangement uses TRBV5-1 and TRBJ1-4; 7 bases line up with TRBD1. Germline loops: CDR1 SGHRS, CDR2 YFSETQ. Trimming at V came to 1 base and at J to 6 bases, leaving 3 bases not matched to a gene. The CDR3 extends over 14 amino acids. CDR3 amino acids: CASSLSQGDEKLFF. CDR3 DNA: TGCGCCAGCAGCTTGTCCCAGGGGGATGAAAAACTGTTTTTT.

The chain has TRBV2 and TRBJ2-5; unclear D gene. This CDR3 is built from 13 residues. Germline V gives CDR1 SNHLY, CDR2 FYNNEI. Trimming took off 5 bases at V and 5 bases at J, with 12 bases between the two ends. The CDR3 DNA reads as TGTGCCAGCAGTAGCTTTGGCACTGAGACCCAGTACTTC. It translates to CASSSFGTETQYF.

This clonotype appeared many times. In DNA form, the CDR3 reads TGTGCCAGCTCACTCTCTCGGACAGGGTCTGGCACAGATACGCAGTATTTT. Translation: CASSLSRTGSGTDTQYF. The chain is built from TRBV18 and TRBJ2-3; TRBD1 matches at 8 bases. Germline assignment: CDR1 KGHSH and CDR2 LQKENI. The ends lost 4 bases at V and 1 base at J; junction bases unmatched: 10. The length of the CDR3 is 17 residues.

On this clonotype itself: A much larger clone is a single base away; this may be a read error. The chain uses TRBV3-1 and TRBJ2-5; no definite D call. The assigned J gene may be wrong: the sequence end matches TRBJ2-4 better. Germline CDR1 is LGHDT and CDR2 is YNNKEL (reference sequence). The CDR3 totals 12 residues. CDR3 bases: TGTGCCAGCAACTTCCAACAAAACATTCAGTACTTC. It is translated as CASNFQQNIQYF.

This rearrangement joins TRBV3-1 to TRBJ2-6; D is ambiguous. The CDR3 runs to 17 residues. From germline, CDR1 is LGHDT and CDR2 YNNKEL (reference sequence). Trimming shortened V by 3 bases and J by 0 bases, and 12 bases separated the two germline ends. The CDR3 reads CASSHDHRASGANVLTF. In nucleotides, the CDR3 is TGTGCCAGCAGCCATGACCACCGGGCCTCTGGGGCCAACGTCCTGACTTTC.

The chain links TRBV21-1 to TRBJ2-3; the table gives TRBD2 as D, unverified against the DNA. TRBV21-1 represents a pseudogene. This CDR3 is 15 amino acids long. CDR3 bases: TGTGCCAGCAGCCTCACTAGCGAAGAGACAGATACGCAGTATTTT. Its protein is CASSLTSEETDTQYF.

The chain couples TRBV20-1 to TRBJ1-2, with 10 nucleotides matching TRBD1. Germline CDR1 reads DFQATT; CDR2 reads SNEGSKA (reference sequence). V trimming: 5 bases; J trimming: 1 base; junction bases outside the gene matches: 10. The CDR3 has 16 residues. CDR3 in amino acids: CSAPGQGGPNNYGYTF. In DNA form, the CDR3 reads TGCAGTGCTCCTGGACAGGGGGGGCCAAATAACTATGGCTACACCTTC.

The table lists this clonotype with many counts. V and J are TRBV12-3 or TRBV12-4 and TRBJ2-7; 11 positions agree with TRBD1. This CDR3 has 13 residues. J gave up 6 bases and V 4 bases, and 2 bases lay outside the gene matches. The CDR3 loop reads CASSSGTGGEQYF. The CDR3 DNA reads TGTGCCAGCAGTTCCGGGACAGGGGGCGAGCAGTACTTC.

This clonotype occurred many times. The CDR3 is CASSPRQLAETQYF. In DNA form, the CDR3 reads TGTGCCAGCTCACCACGCCAATTGGCGGAGACCCAGTACTTC. The J gene is TRBJ2-5, the V gene TRBV18; D is undetermined. V lost 1 base, J lost 5 bases, and 11 bases lay in between. CDR3 length: 14 amino acids. CDR1 is KGHSH, CDR2 LQKENI, per germline.

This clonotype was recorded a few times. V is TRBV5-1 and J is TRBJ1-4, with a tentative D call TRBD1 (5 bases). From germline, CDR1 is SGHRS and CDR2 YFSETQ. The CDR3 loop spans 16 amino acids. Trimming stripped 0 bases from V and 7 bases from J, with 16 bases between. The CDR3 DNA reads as TGCGCCAGCAGCTTGGTGGCAGGGAGGTCAAGTGAAAAACTGTTTTTT. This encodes CASSLVAGRSSEKLFF.

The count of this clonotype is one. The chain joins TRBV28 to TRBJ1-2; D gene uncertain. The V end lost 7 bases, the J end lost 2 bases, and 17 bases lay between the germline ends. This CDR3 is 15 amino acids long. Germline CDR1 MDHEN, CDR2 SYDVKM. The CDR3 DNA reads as TGTGCCAGCATTCCCTCAGGCTTCGAGAACTATGGCTACACCTTC. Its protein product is CASIPSGFENYGYTF.

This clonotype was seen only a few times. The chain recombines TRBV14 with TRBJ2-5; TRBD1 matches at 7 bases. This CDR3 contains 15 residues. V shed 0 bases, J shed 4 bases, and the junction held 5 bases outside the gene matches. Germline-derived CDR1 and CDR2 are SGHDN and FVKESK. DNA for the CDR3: TGTGCCAGCAGCCAAGACTGGGACAGTGGAGAGACCCAGTACTTC. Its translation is CASSQDWDSGETQYF.

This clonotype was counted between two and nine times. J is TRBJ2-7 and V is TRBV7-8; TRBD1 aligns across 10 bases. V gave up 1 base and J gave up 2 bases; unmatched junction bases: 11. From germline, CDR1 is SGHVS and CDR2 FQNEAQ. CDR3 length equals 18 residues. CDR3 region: CASSLGSLFGTGAYEQYF. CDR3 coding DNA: TGTGCCAGCAGCTTAGGTTCCCTTTTCGGGACAGGGGCCTACGAGCAGTACTTC.

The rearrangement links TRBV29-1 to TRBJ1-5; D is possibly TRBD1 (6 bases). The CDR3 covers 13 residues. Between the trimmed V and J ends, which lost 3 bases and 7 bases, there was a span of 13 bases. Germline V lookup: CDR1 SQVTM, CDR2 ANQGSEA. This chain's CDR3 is CSVDMGGGQPQHF. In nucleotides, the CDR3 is TGCAGCGTTGATATGGGGGGCGGGCAGCCCCAGCATTTT.

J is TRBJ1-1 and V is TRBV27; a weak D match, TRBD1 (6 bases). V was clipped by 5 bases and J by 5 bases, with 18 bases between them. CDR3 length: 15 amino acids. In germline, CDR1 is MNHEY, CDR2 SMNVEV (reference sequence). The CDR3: CASSPQTGWGTEAFF. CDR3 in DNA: TGTGCCAGCAGTCCTCAGACAGGATGGGGAACTGAAGCTTTCTTT.